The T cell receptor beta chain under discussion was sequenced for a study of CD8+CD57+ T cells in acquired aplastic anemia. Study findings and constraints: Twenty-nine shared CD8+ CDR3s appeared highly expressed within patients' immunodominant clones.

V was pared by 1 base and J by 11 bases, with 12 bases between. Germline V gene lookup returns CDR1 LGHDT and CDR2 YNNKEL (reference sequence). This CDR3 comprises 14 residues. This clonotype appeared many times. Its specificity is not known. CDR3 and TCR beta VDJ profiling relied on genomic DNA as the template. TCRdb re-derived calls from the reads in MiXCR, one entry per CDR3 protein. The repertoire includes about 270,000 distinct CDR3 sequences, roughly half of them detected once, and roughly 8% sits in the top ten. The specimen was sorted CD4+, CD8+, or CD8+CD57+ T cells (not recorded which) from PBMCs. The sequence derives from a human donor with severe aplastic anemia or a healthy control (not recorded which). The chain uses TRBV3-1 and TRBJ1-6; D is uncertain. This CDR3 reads CASSQGGVKAPLHF. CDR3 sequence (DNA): TGTGCCAGCAGCCAAGGCGGGGTAAAAGCACCCCTCCACTTT.